The clone carrying this TCR beta chain was found once. TCRdb's table, derived via immunoSEQ multiplex PCR, lists solely in-frame clones and lacks some. This table holds some 50,000 clones, around 86% found once. The data derive from a study of blood T cell repertoires in COVID-19. Study-level background: Italy, Spain and the United States were the sources of the convalescent and acute COVID-19 samples. The analysed material was cDNA or gDNA that came from T cells, B-cell-depleted T cells, or PBMCs.

The V and J ends lost 5 bases and 6 bases respectively, with 13 bases between them. Per the germline V gene, CDR1 is SGHNT and CDR2 is YENEEA. This CDR3 contains 14 residues. The sequence was obtained from a man between 40 and 49 years old with active COVID-19. The chain recombines TRBV11-3 with TRBJ2-2; D gene unclear. Sequenced: peripheral blood. CDR3 in amino acids: CASSPRASAGELFF. In nucleotides, the CDR3 is TGTGCCAGCAGCCCCCGCGCCAGCGCCGGGGAGCTGTTTTTT.